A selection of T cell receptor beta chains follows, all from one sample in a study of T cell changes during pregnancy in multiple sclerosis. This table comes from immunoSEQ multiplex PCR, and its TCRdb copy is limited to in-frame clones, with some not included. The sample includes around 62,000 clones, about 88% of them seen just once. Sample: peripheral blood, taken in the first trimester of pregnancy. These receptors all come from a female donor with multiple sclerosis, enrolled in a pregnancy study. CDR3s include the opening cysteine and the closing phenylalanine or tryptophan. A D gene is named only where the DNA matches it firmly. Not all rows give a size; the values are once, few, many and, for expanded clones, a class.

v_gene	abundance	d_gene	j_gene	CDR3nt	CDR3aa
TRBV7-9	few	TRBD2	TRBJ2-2	TGTGCCAGCAGCCCCAGACTAGCGGGGGACACCGGGGAGCTGTTTTTT	CASSPRLAGDTGELFF
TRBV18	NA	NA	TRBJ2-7	TGTGCCAGCTCACCAGACGGGTACGAGCAGTACTTC	CASSPDGYEQYF
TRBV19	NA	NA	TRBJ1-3	TGTGCCAGTAGTATCCAGGATTCTGGAAACACCATATATTTT	CASSIQDSGNTIYF
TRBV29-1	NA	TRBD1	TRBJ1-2	TGCAGCGTTGAGGGACAGGACTCATATGGCTACACCTTC	CSVEGQDSYGYTF
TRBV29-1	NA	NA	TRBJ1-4	TGCAGCGCCCTGGGGGGTGCAACTAATGAAAAACTGTTTTTT	CSALGGATNEKLFF
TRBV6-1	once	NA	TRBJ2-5	TGTGCCACTTCGACAGAACAAGAGACCCAGTACTTC	CATSTEQETQYF
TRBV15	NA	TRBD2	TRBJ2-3	TGTGCCACCAGCAGAGAGGCTAGCGGGGGTTTCAGCACAGATACGCAGTATTTT	CATSREASGGFSTDTQYF
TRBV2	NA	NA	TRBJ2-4	TGTGCCAGCTCGGGTCTAGCCAAAAACATTCAGTACTTC	CASSGLAKNIQYF
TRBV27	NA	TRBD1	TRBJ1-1	TGTGCCAGCAGAAAGGGGGCCACTGAAGCTTTCTTT	CASRKGATEAFF
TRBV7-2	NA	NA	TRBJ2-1	TGTGCCAGCAGCCCCCGCGGCAGCTACTCCTACAATGAGCAGTTCTTC	CASSPRGSYSYNEQFF
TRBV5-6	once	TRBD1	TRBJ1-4	TGTGCCAGCAGCTTGGGATGGACAGGCTGGAATCATGAAAAACTGTTTTTT	CASSLGWTGWNHEKLFF
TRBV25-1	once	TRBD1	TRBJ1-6	TGTGCCAGCAGTGTAGGGGACAGCTATAATTCACCCCTCCACTTT	CASSVGDSYNSPLHF
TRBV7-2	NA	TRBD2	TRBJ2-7	TGTGCCAGCAGCTTAGTACTAGCGGGAGGGCCTGGGTCAGAGCAGTACTTC	CASSLVLAGGPGSEQYF
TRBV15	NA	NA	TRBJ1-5	TGTGCCACCCGAGACAGCGCCCGAGCGAAGCCCCAGCATTTT	CATRDSARAKPQHF
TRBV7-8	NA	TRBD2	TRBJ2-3	TGTGCCAGCAGACTAGCGGGAGGGCCGATAGATACGCAGTATTTT	CASRLAGGPIDTQYF
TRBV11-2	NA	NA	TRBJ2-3	TGTGCCAGCAGCTTAATACTTAACAGGATCACAGATACGCAGTATTTT	CASSLILNRITDTQYF
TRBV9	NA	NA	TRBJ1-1	TGTGCCAGCAGCGCCACCGTCGGAAGGGGAGCTTTCTTT	CASSATVGRGAFF
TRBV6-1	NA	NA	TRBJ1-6	TGTGCCAGCAGTGAACGGGTGGTAGATTCACCCCTCCACTTT	CASSERVVDSPLHF
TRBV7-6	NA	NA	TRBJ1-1	TGTGCCAGCAGCTGGGGGGAGAACACTGAAGCTTTCTTT	CASSWGENTEAFF
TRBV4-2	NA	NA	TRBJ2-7	TGTGCCAGCAGCCCCCAGGGGATCTACGAGCAGTACTTC	CASSPQGIYEQYF
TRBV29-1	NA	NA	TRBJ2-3	TGCAGCGTTGTTTGGAGGGTAAAGGATACGCAGTATTTT	CSVVWRVKDTQYF
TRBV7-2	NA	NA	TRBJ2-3	TGTGCCAGCAGCCCACAGCAGACCGGCGCAGATACGCAGTATTTT	CASSPQQTGADTQYF
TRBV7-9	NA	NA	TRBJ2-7	TGTGCCAGCAGCTTAGACCCCGAAAGGGGAGGAATCGAGCAGTACTTC	CASSLDPERGGIEQYF
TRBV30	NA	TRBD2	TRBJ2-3	TGTGCCTGGAGTTTAGCGGGAGGGGAAAAAGATACGCAGTATTTT	CAWSLAGGEKDTQYF
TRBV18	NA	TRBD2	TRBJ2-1	TGTGCCAGCTCACCACCGAGGGGCGGGAGGGCGGAGCAGTTCTTC	CASSPPRGGRAEQFF
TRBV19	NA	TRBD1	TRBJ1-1	TGTGCCAGTAGTATGAGACAGGGGGTTGGCACTGAAGCTTTCTTT	CASSMRQGVGTEAFF
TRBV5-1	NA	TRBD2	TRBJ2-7	TGCGCCAGCAGCCCCGCCGGGACTAGCGGGAGGGCGCACGAGCAGTACTTC	CASSPAGTSGRAHEQYF
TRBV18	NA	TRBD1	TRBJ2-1	TGTGCCAGCTCACCAGGGACAGGGTACAATGAGCAGTTCTTC	CASSPGTGYNEQFF
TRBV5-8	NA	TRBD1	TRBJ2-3	TGTGCCAGCAGCTTGGGGACCGGGACAGGGTTAGATACGCAGTATTTT	CASSLGTGTGLDTQYF
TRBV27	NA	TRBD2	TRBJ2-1	TGTGCCAGCAGTTCCCCTGGAGCGGGATACAATGAGCAGTTCTTC	CASSSPGAGYNEQFF
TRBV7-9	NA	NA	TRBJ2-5	TGTGCCAGCAGCTTCCCCGGTGGGGGGGCGTCGGGGGAGACCCAGTACTTC	CASSFPGGGASGETQYF
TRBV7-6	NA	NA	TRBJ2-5	TGTGCCAGCAGCTTGAAAGCGGGCGTAGTAGAGACCCAGTACTTC	CASSLKAGVVETQYF
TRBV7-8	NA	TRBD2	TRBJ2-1	TGTGCCAGCAGCTTAGGACTAGCGGGGAACAATGAGCAGTTCTTC	CASSLGLAGNNEQFF
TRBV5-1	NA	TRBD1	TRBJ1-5	TGCGCCAGCAGCTTATTGGGGACAGGGGGAAATCAGCCCCAGCATTTT	CASSLLGTGGNQPQHF
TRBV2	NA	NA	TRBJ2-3	TGTGCCAGCAGCCCCCGCACGGGGGGCACAGATACGCAGTATTTT	CASSPRTGGTDTQYF
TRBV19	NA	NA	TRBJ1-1	TGTGCCAGTAGTCCACCCCGGTTGAACACTGAAGCTTTCTTT	CASSPPRLNTEAFF
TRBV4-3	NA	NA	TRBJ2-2	TGCGCCAGCAGCCAAGTGAGGGCCGCGGGCACCGGGGAGCTGTTTTTT	CASSQVRAAGTGELFF
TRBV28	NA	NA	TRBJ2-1	TGTGCCAGCAGTTTATTAGACAATGAGCAGTTCTTC	CASSLLDNEQFF
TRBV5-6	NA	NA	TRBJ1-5	TGTGCCAGCAGCTTGATGGGAGCGAGTCAGCCCCAGCATTTT	CASSLMGASQPQHF
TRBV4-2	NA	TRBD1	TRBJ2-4	TGTGCCAGCAGCCAAGATTGGGGACAGGCCCAACAAAACATTCAGTACTTC	CASSQDWGQAQQNIQYF
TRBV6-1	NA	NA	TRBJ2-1	TGTGCCAGCAGGGGGACTGTAGTATACAATGAGCAGTTCTTC	CASRGTVVYNEQFF
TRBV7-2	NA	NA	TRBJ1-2	TGTGCCAGCAGCCCTTATACTAACTATGGCTACACCTTC	CASSPYTNYGYTF
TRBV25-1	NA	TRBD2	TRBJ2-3	TGTGCCAGCAGTGAAGGGACTAGCGGGGACCTTAGCACAGATACGCAGTATTTT	CASSEGTSGDLSTDTQYF
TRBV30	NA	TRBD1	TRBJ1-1	TGTGCCTGGAGAGTTAACGGACAGGGCGAAGCTTTCTTT	CAWRVNGQGEAFF
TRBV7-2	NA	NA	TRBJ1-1	TGTGCCAGCAGCCTGACCAGGGGCTCTGAAGCTTTCTTT	CASSLTRGSEAFF
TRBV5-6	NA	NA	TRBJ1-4	TGTGCCAGCAGCCCCCTTGGGGGGAATGAAAAACTGTTTTTT	CASSPLGGNEKLFF
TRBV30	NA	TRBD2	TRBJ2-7	TGTGCCTGGAAGGTAGCGGGGGCCTCCGAGCAGTACTTC	CAWKVAGASEQYF
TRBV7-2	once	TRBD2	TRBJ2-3	TGTGCCAGCAGCATTACCGGGACTAGCGGCACAGATACGCAGTATTTT	CASSITGTSGTDTQYF
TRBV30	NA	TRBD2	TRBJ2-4	TGTGCCTGGACTAGCGGGGGGAACATTCAGTACTTC	CAWTSGGNIQYF
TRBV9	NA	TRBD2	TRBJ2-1	TGTGCCAGCAGCGTCAGGGAGGGTTTGGGGTACAATGAGCAGTTCTTC	CASSVREGLGYNEQFF
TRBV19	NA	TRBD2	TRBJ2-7	TGTGCCAGTAGTTGGCGCGGGAGAGTGTACGAGCAGTACTTC	CASSWRGRVYEQYF
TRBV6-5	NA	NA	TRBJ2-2	TGTGCCAGCGCGAGACAGGCGAACACCGGGGAGCTGTTTTTT	CASARQANTGELFF
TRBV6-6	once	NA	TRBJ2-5	TGTGCCAGCAGTTACACGGAATCGGGGGAGACCCAGTACTTC	CASSYTESGETQYF